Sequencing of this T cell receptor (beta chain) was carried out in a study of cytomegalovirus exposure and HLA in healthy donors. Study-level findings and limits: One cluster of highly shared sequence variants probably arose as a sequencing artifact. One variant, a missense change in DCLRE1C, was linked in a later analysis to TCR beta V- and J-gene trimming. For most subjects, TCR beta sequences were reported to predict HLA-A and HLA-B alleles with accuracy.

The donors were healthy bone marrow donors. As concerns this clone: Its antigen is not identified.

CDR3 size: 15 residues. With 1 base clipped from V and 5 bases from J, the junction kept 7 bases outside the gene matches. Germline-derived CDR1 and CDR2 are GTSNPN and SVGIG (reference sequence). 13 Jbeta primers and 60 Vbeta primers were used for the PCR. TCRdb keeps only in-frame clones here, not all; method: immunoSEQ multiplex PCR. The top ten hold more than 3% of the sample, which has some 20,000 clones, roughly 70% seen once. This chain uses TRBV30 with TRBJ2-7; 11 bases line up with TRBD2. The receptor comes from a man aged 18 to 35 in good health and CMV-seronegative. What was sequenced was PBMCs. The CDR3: CAWSDSSGRLDEQYF. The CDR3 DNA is TGTGCCTGGAGTGATTCTAGCGGGAGGTTAGACGAGCAGTACTTC. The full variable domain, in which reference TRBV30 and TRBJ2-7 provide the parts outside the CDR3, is SQTIHQWPATLVQPVGSPLSLECTVEGTSNPNLYWYRQAAGRGLQLLFYSVGIGQISSEVPQNLSASRPQDRQFILSSKKLLLSDSGFYLCAWSDSSGRLDEQYFGPGTRLTVT.